This T cell receptor (beta chain) derives from a study of cytomegalovirus exposure and HLA in healthy donors. Germline V CDR1 and CDR2: SQVTM, ANQGSEA. CDR3 length: 13 residues. The ends were cut back, 4 bases at V and 4 bases at J, with 10 bases in the middle. PCR involved 60 Vbeta and 13 Jbeta primers. Assay used: immunoSEQ multiplex PCR; TCRdb lists only in-frame clones, some missing. Among approximately 140,000 clones listed, about 73% were seen once. Study-wide points: V- and J-gene trimming of TCR beta was linked (in a later analysis) to a missense DCLRE1C variant. Reported results showed that the classifier diagnosed cytomegalovirus status with high specificity and sensitivity.

On this clone itself: The target antigen is unknown.

The sequence came from a man aged 35-49 years in good health and CMV-seropositive. V usage is TRBV29-1 and J usage is TRBJ1-4; weak D call: TRBD1 (6 bases). The sequenced material came from PBMCs. This CDR3 reads CSVARGLNEKLFF. The CDR3 DNA is TGCAGCGTTGCCAGGGGCCTTAATGAAAAACTGTTTTTT.